This paragraph covers one T cell receptor (beta chain) sequence. Germline CDR1 and CDR2: MNHNY and SVGAGI (reference sequence). Between the trimmed V and J ends, which lost 5 bases and 0 bases, there was a span of 12 bases. The CDR3 runs 15 residues. These data originate in a study of cytomegalovirus exposure and HLA in healthy donors. Sequencing used immunoSEQ multiplex PCR; TCRdb keeps in-frame clones, though not all of them. The sample has 180,000 or so clones, around nine tenths seen once. Sequencing was carried out using PBMCs. This receptor was identified in a man between 18 and 35 years old in good health and CMV-seropositive. The V call is TRBV6-6, the J call TRBJ2-3; D is possibly TRBD1 (6 bases). CDR3: CASSPRTVSTDTQYF. In DNA form, the CDR3 reads TGTGCCAGCAGTCCTCGGACAGTCAGCACAGATACGCAGTATTTT.